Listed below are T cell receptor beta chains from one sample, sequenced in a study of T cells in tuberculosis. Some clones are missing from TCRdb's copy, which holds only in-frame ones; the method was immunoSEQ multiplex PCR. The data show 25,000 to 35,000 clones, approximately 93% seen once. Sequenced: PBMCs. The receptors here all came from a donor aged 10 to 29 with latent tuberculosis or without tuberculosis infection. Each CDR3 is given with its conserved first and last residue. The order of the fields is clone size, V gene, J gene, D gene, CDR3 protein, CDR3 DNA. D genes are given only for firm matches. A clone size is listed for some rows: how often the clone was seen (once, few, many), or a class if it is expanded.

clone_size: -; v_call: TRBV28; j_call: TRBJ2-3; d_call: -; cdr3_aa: CASSQPAGSTDTQYF; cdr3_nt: TGTGCCAGCAGTCAACCGGCAGGGAGCACAGATACGCAGTATTTT
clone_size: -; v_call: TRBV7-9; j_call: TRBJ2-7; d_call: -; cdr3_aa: CASSLTAAYEQYF; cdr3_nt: TGTGCCAGCAGCTTAACAGCAGCTTACGAGCAGTACTTC
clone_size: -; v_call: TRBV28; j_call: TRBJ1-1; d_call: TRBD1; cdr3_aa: CASSFRQGTAFF; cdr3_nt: TGTGCCAGCAGTTTCCGACAGGGGACAGCTTTCTTT
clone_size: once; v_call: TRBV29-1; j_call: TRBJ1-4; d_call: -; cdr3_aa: CSAYREEKLFF; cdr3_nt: TGCAGCGCCTACAGGGAGGAAAAACTGTTTTTT
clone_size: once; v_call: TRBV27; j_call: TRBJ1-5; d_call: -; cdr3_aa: CASSLTGIRNQPQHF; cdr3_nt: TGTGCCAGCAGCTTAACAGGAATTCGAAATCAGCCCCAGCATTTT
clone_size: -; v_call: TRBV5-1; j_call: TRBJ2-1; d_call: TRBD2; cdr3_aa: CASCTIAGAYNEQFF; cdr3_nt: TGCGCCAGCTGTACGATAGCGGGGGCCTACAATGAGCAGTTCTTC
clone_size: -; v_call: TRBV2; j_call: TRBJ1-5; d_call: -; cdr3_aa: CASSEGGDQPQHF; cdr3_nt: TGTGCCAGCAGTGAGGGAGGTGATCAGCCCCAGCATTTT
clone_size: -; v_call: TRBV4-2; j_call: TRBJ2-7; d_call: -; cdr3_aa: CASSPSGRGDYEQYF; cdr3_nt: TGTGCCAGCAGCCCTTCGGGCAGGGGAGACTACGAGCAGTACTTC
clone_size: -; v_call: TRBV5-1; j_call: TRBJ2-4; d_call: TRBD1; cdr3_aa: CASSPVLTGGRAKNIQYF; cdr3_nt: TGCGCCAGCAGCCCGGTTCTCACAGGGGGGCGGGCCAAAAACATTCAGTACTTC
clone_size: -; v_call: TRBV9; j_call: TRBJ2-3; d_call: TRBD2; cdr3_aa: CASSVGSGGGARPTDTQYF; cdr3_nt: TGTGCCAGCAGCGTAGGATCTGGCGGGGGGGCCCGGCCGACAGATACGCAGTATTTT
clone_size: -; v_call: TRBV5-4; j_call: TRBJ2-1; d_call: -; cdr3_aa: CASSWASGEFF; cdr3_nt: TGTGCCAGCAGCTGGGCCTCCGGGGAGTTCTTC
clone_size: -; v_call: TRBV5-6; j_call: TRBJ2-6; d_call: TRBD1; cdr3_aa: CASIQDGTGVSGANVLTF; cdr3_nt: TGTGCCAGCATCCAAGACGGGACAGGGGTCTCTGGGGCCAACGTCCTGACTTTC
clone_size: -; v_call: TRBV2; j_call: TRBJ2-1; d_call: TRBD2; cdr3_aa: CASSVELAGGNEQFF; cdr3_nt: TGTGCCAGCAGTGTGGAACTAGCGGGTGGGAATGAGCAGTTCTTC
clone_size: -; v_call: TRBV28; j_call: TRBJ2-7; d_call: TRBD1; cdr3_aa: CASSSIGQGRRYEQYF; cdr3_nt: TGTGCCAGCAGCTCGATCGGACAGGGGAGAAGGTACGAGCAGTACTTC
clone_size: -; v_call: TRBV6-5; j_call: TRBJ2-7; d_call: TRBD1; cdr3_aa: CASSRRDRGNEQYF; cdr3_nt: TGTGCCAGCAGTCGCCGGGACAGGGGGAACGAGCAGTACTTC
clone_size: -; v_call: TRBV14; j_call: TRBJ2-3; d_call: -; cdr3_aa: CASSRGLWGGMDTQYF; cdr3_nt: TGTGCCAGCAGCCGGGGGCTCTGGGGGGGCATGGATACGCAGTATTTT
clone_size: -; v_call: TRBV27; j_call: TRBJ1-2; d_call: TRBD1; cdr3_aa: CASSRAGGVLGGYTF; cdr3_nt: TGTGCCAGCAGCCGGGCAGGGGGCGTTCTGGGTGGCTACACCTTC
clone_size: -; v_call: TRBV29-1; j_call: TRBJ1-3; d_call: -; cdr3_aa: CSTSQGHGNTIYF; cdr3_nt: TGCAGCACCAGCCAGGGGCACGGAAACACCATATATTTT
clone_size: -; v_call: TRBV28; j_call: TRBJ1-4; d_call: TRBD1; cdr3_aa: CASSTRRDRDEKLFF; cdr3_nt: TGTGCCAGCAGTACCCGACGGGACAGGGACGAAAAACTGTTTTTT
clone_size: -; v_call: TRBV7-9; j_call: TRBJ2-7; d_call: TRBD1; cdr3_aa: CASSFLGQGLYF; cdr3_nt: TGTGCCAGCAGCTTCCTCGGACAGGGGCTGTACTTC
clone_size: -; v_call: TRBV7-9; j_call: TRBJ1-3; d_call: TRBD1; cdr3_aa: CASSQGDRVSGNTIYF; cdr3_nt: TGTGCCAGCAGTCAAGGGGACAGAGTCTCTGGAAACACCATATATTTT
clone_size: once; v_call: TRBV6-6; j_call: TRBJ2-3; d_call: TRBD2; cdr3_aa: CASSQTSGVLDTQYF; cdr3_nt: TGTGCCAGCAGCCAGACTAGCGGGGTTCTTGATACGCAGTATTTT
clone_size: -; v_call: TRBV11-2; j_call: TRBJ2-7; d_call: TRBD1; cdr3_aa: CASSLDWDRLSYEQYF; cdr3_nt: TGTGCCAGCAGCTTGGACTGGGACAGGCTTTCCTACGAGCAGTACTTC
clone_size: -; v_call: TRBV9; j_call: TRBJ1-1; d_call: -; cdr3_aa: CASTQGGGHTEAFF; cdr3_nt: TGTGCCAGCACCCAAGGGGGGGGTCACACTGAAGCTTTCTTT
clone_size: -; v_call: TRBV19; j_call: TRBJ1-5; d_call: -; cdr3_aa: CASSYTGPSDQPQHF; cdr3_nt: TGTGCCAGTAGTTACACAGGGCCTTCTGATCAGCCCCAGCATTTT
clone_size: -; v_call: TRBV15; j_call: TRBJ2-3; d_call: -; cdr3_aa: CATSDLRRGYTQYF; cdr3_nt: TGTGCCACCAGCGACCTTCGGAGGGGTTATACGCAGTATTTT
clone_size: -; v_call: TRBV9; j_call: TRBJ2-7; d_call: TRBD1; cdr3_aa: CASSVATRDRGSYEQYF; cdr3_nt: TGTGCCAGCAGCGTAGCTACCAGGGACAGGGGTTCCTACGAGCAGTACTTC
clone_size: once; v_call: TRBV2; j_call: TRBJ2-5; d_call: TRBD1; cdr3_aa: CASSYGTVSPQYF; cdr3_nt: TGTGCCAGCAGTTACGGGACAGTATCCCCCCAGTACTTC
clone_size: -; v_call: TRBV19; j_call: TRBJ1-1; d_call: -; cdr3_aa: CASSLVQRGDTEAFF; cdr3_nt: TGTGCCAGTAGTCTAGTCCAACGCGGGGACACTGAAGCTTTCTTT
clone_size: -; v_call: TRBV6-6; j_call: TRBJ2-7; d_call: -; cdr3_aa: CASSQQGYEQYF; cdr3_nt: TGTGCCAGCAGTCAACAGGGCTACGAGCAGTACTTC
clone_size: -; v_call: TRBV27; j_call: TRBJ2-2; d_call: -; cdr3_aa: CASSLFLTGELFF; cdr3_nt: TGTGCCAGCAGTTTATTTCTCACCGGGGAGCTGTTTTTT
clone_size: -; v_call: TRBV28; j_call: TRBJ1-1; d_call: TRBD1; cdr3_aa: CASSWTGGGTEAFF; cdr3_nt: TGTGCCAGCAGTTGGACAGGGGGCGGGACTGAAGCTTTCTTT
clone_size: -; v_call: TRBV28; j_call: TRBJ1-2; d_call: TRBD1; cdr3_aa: CASRPGQGSYGYTF; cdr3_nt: TGTGCCAGCCGTCCGGGACAGGGAAGCTATGGCTACACCTTC
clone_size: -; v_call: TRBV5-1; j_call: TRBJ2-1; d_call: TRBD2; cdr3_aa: CASSLVLAVNEQFF; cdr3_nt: TGCGCCAGCAGCTTGGTCCTAGCGGTCAATGAGCAGTTCTTC
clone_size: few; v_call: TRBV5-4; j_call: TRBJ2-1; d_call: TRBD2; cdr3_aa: CASSPTGGSYNEQFF; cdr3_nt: TGTGCCAGCAGCCCGACGGGGGGTTCCTACAATGAGCAGTTCTTC
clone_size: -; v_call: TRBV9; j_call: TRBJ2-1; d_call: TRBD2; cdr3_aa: CASSVTGTTNEQFF; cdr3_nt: TGTGCCAGCAGCGTTACCGGGACTACCAATGAGCAGTTCTTC
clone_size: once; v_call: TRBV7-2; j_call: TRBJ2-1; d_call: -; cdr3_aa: CASSPAHLGRGLNNEQFF; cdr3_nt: TGTGCCAGCAGCCCCGCGCATCTGGGCAGGGGATTAAACAATGAGCAGTTCTTC
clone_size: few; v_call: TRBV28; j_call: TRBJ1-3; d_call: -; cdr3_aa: CASSLSGLTSGGNTIYF; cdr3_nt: TGTGCCAGCAGTTTATCCGGTTTGACATCCGGGGGGAACACCATATATTTT
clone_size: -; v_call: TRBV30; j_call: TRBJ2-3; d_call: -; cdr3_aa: CAWSPGTSDTQYF; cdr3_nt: TGTGCCTGGAGTCCCGGGACATCTGATACGCAGTATTTT
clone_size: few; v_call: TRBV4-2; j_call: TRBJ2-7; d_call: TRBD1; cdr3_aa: CASSPGTDNSYEQYF; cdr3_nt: TGTGCCAGCAGCCCTGGGACAGACAACTCCTACGAGCAGTACTTC
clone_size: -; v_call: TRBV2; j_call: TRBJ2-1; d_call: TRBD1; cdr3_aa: CASSEEQTGGHEQFF; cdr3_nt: TGTGCCAGCAGTGAAGAGCAGACAGGGGGCCATGAGCAGTTCTTC
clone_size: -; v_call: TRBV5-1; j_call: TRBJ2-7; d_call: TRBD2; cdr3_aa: CASSFGGLGEQYF; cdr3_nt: TGCGCCAGCAGCTTCGGGGGGTTGGGTGAGCAGTACTTC
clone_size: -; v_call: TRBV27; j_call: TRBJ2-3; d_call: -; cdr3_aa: CASHIGGARATDTQYF; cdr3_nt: TGTGCCAGCCATATTGGGGGGGCCCGAGCGACAGATACGCAGTATTTT
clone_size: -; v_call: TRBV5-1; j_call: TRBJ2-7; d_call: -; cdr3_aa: CASSLSGLYEQYF; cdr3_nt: TGCGCCAGCAGCTTGTCAGGGCTGTACGAGCAGTACTTC
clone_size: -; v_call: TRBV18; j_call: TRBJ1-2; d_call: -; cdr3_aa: CASSPRSRGSYGYTF; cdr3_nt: TGTGCCAGCTCACCACGATCCAGGGGATCTTATGGCTACACCTTC
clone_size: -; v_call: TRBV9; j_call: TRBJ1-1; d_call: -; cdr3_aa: CASSVEPQENTEAFF; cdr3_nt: TGTGCCAGCAGCGTAGAGCCGCAGGAGAACACTGAAGCTTTCTTT
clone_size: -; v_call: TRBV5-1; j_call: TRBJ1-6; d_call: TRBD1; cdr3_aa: CASSATGEEPLHF; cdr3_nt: TGCGCCAGCAGCGCGACAGGGGAGGAACCCCTCCACTTT
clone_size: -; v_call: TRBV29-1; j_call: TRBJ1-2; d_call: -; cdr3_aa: CSVEGSGHYGYTF; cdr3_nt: TGCAGCGTTGAAGGGTCTGGGCACTATGGCTACACCTTC
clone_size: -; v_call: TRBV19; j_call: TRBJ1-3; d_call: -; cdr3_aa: CASSIALGGTRHSGNTIYF; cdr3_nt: TGTGCCAGTAGTATAGCCCTCGGTGGAACGAGACACTCTGGAAACACCATATATTTT
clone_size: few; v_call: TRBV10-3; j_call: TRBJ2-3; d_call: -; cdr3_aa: CAIRGAFVTDTQYF; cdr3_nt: TGTGCCATCAGGGGGGCCTTCGTCACAGATACGCAGTATTTT
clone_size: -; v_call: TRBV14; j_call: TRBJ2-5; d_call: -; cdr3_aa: CASSQFQQETQYF; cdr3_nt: TGTGCCAGCAGCCAATTTCAGCAAGAGACCCAGTACTTC
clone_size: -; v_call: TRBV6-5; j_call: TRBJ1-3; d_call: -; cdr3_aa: CASSYSWRSGNTIYF; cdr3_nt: TGTGCCAGCAGTTACTCTTGGAGATCTGGAAACACCATATATTTT